This T cell receptor (beta chain) was found in a study of blood T cell repertoires in COVID-19. Using immunoSEQ multiplex PCR, the repertoire was profiled, and TCRdb retains in-frame clones only, with some absent. The table shows roughly 300,000 clones, with 87% occurring only once. Only one count was recorded for this clone. CDR1 is SGHRS and CDR2 is YFSETQ in the germline V gene. The length of the CDR3 is 16 residues. With 2 bases clipped from V and 1 base from J, the junction kept 4 bases outside the gene matches. J is TRBJ1-3 and V is TRBV5-1; 9 nucleotides align to TRBD1. The sequence was collected from a middle-aged woman who had recovered from COVID-19. The sample consisted of peripheral blood. CDR3 sequence (DNA): TGCGCCAGCAGCTTTTCGGGACAGGGATCTGGAAACACCATATATTTT. Translating gives CASSFSGQGSGNTIYF.